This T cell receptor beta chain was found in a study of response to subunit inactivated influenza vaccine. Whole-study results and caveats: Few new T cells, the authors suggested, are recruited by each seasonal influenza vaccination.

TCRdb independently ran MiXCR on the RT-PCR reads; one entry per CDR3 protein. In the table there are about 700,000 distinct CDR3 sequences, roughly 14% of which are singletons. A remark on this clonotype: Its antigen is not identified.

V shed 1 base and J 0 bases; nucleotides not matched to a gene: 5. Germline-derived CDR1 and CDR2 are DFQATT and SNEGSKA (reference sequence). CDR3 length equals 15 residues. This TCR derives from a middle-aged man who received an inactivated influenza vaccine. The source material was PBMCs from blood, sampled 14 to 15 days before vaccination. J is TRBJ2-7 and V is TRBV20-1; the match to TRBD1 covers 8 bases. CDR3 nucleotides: TGCAGTGCTAGAGGATGGACAGGGCCCTCCTACGAGCAGTACTTC. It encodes CSARGWTGPSYEQYF.